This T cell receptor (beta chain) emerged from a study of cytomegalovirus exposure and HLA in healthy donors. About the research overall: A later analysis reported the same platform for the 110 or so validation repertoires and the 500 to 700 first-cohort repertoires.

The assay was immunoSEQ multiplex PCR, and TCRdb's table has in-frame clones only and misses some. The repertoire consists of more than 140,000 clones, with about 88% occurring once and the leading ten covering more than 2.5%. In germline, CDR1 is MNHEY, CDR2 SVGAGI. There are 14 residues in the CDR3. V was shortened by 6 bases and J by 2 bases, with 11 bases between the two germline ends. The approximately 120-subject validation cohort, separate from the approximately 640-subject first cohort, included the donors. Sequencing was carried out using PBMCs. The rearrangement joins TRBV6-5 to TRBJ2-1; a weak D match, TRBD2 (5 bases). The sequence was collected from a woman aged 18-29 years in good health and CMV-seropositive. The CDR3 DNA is TGTGCCAGCAGCATAGACGGGGCCTACAATGAGCAGTTCTTC. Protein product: CASSIDGAYNEQFF.